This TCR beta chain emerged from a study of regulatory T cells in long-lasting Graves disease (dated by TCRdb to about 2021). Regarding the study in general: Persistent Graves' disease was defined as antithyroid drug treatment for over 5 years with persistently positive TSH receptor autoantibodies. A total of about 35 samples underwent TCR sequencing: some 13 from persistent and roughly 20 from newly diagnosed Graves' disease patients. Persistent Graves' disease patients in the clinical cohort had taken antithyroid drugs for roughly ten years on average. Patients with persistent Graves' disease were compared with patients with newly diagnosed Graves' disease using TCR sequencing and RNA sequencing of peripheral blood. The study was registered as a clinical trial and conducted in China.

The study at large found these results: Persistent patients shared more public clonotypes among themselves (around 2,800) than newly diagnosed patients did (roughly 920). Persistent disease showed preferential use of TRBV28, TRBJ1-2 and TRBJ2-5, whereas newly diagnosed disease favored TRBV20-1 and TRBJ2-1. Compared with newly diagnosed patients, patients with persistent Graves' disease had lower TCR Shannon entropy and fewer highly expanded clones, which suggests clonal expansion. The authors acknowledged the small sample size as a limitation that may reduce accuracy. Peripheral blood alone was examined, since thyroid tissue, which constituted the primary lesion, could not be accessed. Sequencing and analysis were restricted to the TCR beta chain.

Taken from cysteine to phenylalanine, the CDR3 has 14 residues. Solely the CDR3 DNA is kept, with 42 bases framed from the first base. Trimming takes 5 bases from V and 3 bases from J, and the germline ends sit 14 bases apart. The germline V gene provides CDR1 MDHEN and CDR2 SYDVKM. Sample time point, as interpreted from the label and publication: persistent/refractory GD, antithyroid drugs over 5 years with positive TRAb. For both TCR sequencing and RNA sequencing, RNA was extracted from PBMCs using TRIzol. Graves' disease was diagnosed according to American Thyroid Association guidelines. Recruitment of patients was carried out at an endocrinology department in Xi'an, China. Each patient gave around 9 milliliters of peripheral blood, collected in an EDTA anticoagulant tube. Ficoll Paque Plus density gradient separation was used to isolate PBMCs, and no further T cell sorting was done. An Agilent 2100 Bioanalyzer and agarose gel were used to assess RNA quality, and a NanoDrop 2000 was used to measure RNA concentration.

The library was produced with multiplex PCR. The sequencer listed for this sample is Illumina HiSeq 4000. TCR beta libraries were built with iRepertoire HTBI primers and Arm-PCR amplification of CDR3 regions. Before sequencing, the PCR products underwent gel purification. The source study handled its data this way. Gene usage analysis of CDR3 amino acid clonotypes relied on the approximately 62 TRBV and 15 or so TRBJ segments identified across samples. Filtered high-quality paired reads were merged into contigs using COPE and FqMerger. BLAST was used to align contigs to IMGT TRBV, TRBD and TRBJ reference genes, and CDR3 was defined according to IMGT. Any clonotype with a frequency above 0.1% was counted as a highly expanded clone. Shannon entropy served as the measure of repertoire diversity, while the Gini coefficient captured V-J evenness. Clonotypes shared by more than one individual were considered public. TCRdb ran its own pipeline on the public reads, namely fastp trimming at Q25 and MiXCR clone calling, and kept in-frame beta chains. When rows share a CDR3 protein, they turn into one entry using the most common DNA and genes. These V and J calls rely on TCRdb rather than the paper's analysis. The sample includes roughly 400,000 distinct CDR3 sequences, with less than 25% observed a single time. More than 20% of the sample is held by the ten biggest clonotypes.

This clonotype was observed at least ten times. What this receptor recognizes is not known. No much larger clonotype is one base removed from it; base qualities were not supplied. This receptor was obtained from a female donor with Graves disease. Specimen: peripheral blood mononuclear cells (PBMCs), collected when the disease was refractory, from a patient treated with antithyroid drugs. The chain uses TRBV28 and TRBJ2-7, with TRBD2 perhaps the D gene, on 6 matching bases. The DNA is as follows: TGTGCCAGCAGTGGTAGCGGTGGTCGCTACGAGCAGTACTTC. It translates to CASSGSGGRYEQYF.